This T cell receptor (beta chain) was recovered during a study of cytomegalovirus exposure and HLA in healthy donors. Study-wide background: In a later analysis, the 120 or so validation repertoires were reported to have used the same platform as the 600 to 700 first-cohort repertoires.

As regards this clone: Its antigen is as yet unknown.

Study results and caveats: TCR beta chains numbering about 160 were designated cytomegalovirus-associated. The classifier reportedly diagnosed cytomegalovirus status with high sensitivity and specificity.

CDR3 length: 16 residues. J gave up 1 base and V 5 bases, and 8 bases lay outside the gene matches. CDR1 is SNHLY, CDR2 FYNNEI, per germline. TCRdb's table, derived via immunoSEQ multiplex PCR, lists solely in-frame clones and lacks some. Of tens of thousands of clones in the sample, more than 80% were seen once. The study drew the donors from its roughly 120-subject validation cohort, separate from the approximately 700-subject first cohort. The source is a woman aged 18 to 35 in good health and CMV-seronegative. The rearrangement joins TRBV2 to TRBJ1-1, with 9 bases matching TRBD1. The material sequenced was PBMCs. In nucleotides, the CDR3 is TGTGCCAGCAGTTTCGGGACAGGGTGGGAGAACACTGAAGCTTTCTTT. Translating it yields CASSFGTGWENTEAFF.